Presented here are 15 T cell receptor beta chains from one specimen sequenced in a study of cytomegalovirus exposure and HLA in healthy donors. With 60 Vbeta and 13 Jbeta primers, the PCR was carried out. Profiled with immunoSEQ multiplex PCR; TCRdb holds only in-frame clones, not every one. The sample lists about 170,000 clones, about 85% occurring once. The specimen sequenced was PBMCs. The receptors originated from a woman in her 50s in good health and CMV-seropositive.

This clone was observed a few times. The chain uses TRBV7-6 and TRBJ2-2, with 9 bases aligning to TRBD2. Germline values: CDR1 SGHVS, CDR2 FNYEAQ. J was trimmed by 6 bases and V by 3 bases; bases with no gene match: 11. The CDR3 is 17 residues long. The CDR3 bases are TGTGCCAGCAGCTTCAGGCGCGGGAGGGAGGTGCCCGGGGAGCTGTTTTTT. Its protein product is CASSFRRGREVPGELFF.

The chain joins TRBV7-3 to TRBJ2-3; D may be TRBD2 (6 bases). There are 16 residues in the CDR3. Trimming left V 5 bases short and J 2 bases short, with 17 bases between. CDR1 is SGHTA, CDR2 FQGTGA, per germline. CDR3 protein: CASSPSLAGLTDTQYF. The CDR3 DNA is TGTGCCAGCAGCCCCAGCCTCGCGGGGCTCACAGATACGCAGTATTTT.

This clone was found once. CDR3 in amino acids: CASSESRDSHEQYF. CDR3 DNA: TGTGCCAGCAGTGAGTCCCGGGACAGCCACGAGCAGTACTTC. The chain joins TRBV6-1 to TRBJ2-5, with 7 nucleotides matching TRBD1. The last part of the DNA fits TRBJ2-7 better; the J call may be wrong. The CDR3 length is 14 residues. In germline, CDR1 is MNHNS, CDR2 SASEGT.

This rearrangement joins TRBV19 to TRBJ2-7; D is perhaps TRBD1 (5 bases). Trimming removed 6 bases from V and 7 bases from J, with 16 bases in between. Germline V CDR1 and CDR2: LNHDA, SQIVND (reference sequence). The CDR3 has 13 residues. DNA for the CDR3: TGTGCCAGTAGCACACAGGCGGCGTGGGAGCAGTACTTC. Translating it yields CASSTQAAWEQYF.

The CDR3 DNA sequence: TGTGCCAGCAGCTTCTCGGGACAGCCATACGAGCAGTACTTC. Amino acids: CASSFSGQPYEQYF. The chain joins TRBV7-9 to TRBJ2-7; 7 nucleotides agree with TRBD1. The ends lost 3 bases at V and 4 bases at J; junction bases unmatched: 6. Germline V lookup: CDR1 SEHNR, CDR2 FQNEAQ (reference sequence). The CDR3 length is 14 residues.

Only one count was recorded for this clone. V is TRBV28 and J is TRBJ1-2; no definite D call. The germline V gene has CDR1 MDHEN and CDR2 SYDVKM. This CDR3 spans 12 amino acids. Trimming shortened V by 8 bases and J by 6 bases, and 13 bases separated the two germline ends. CDR3 bases: TGTGCCAGCCATGCCTTGACTGATGGCTACACCTTC. It yields the protein CASHALTDGYTF.

This chain connects TRBV19 to TRBJ1-4; possibly TRBD1 for D (6 bases). V was trimmed by 2 bases and J by 7 bases, leaving 14 bases between them. The CDR3 is 15 residues long. Germline-derived CDR1 and CDR2 are LNHDA and SQIVND (reference sequence). The CDR3 DNA reads as TGTGCCAGTAGTATAAGATCAGGGGCCTTTGAAAAACTGTTTTTT. It codes for CASSIRSGAFEKLFF.

The CDR3 sequence: CAWSEGGQGNQKLFF. The CDR3 bases are TGTGCCTGGAGTGAGGGGGGACAGGGGAACCAAAAACTGTTTTTT. The J gene is TRBJ1-4, the V gene TRBV30, with 10 bases that match TRBD1. The J segment lost 9 bases and the V segment lost 1 base, leaving 8 bases of the junction unmatched. This CDR3 comprises 15 residues. The germline CDR1 and CDR2 sequences are GTSNPN and SVGIG (reference sequence).

DNA of the CDR3: TGTGCCAGCAGCCCCAACAGGTATAGAGGCTGGGTAGATACGCAGTATTTT. This sequence encodes CASSPNRYRGWVDTQYF. V and J are TRBV9 and TRBJ2-3, with TRBD1 as a possible D gene (5 bases). The CDR3 contains 17 residues. Germline values: CDR1 SGDLS, CDR2 YYNGEE. V shed 4 bases and J shed 5 bases, with 23 bases lying between them.

In its sample, this clone was seen a few times. In DNA, the CDR3 is TGTGCCAGCAGCCAAGACAGGCTCTATAGCAATCAGCCCCAGCATTTT. As protein: CASSQDRLYSNQPQHF. The V gene is TRBV4-2, the J gene TRBJ1-5; D is unresolved. V lost 0 bases to trimming and J lost 0 bases, with 9 bases between them. The CDR3 totals 16 residues. The germline CDR1 and CDR2 sequences are LGHNA and YNFKEQ.

A few counts support this clone. The chain joins TRBV15 to TRBJ1-4; 7 nucleotides agree with TRBD1. The trim removed 0 bases at V and 1 base at J, leaving 5 bases unmatched. The CDR3 is 17 amino acids. Germline V gene sequence: CDR1 LNHNV, CDR2 YYDKDF (reference sequence). This CDR3 reads CATSREFAGGTNEKLFF. The CDR3 DNA sequence: TGTGCCACCAGCAGAGAATTTGCAGGGGGAACTAATGAAAAACTGTTTTTT.

The V and J genes are TRBV5-1 and TRBJ2-3; D might be TRBD2 (5 bases). The CDR3 runs 14 residues. Germline CDR1 reads SGHRS; CDR2 reads YFSETQ. V gave up 0 bases and J gave up 5 bases, with 10 bases separating them. The CDR3 loop is CASSLALGEDTQYF. CDR3 DNA sequence: TGCGCCAGCAGCTTGGCCCTCGGGGAAGATACGCAGTATTTT.

This chain connects TRBV5-1 to TRBJ1-6, with a tentative D call TRBD1 (6 bases). The germline V and J ends were trimmed by 4 bases and 9 bases, with 20 bases remaining between them. CDR3 size: 16 residues. Germline-derived CDR1 and CDR2 are SGHRS and YFSETQ. The CDR3 here is CASSASQGRKSSPLHF. CDR3 sequence (DNA): TGCGCCAGCAGCGCTTCACAGGGAAGAAAGAGTTCACCCCTCCACTTT.

V gene TRBV7-2 combines with J gene TRBJ2-7; D unresolved. Germline loops: CDR1 SGHTA, CDR2 FQGNSA. The CDR3 consists of 14 residues. Trimming removed 1 base from V and 4 bases from J, with 11 bases in between. Here the CDR3 reads CASSLDHAVYEQYF. The CDR3 DNA reads TGTGCCAGCAGCTTAGATCACGCGGTATACGAGCAGTACTTC.

This chain links TRBV28 with TRBJ1-2; TRBD1 matches at 12 bases. With V trimmed by 3 bases and J by 4 bases, 12 bases remained unmatched. This CDR3 spans 18 amino acids. Per germline, CDR1 MDHEN and CDR2 SYDVKM. CDR3 sequence: CASSFPGQGALLLYGYTF. The CDR3, as DNA: TGTGCCAGCAGTTTTCCGGGACAGGGGGCCTTGCTGCTCTATGGCTACACCTTC.